This TCR beta chain was found in a study of blood T cell repertoires in COVID-19. Study at large: Specimens from acute and convalescent COVID-19 originated in the United States, Italy and Spain. From T cells, B-cell-depleted T cells, or PBMCs came the material, which was cDNA or gDNA.

Original data processing: Counts of nucleated cells, estimated from reference gene primer amplification, were obtained. Profiling relied on immunoSEQ multiplex PCR, and the TCRdb table lists in-frame clones only, not all of them. V, J and clone size derive from that table, while D and trimming were established from the DNA sequence. The data show 70,000 to 95,000 clones, more than 70% seen once. The CDR3 is 14 residues long. The V end was cut by 5 bases, the J end by 1 base, with 11 bases between. CDR1 and CDR2 (germline): SEHNR, FQNEAQ (reference sequence). The TCR originated in a woman over 75 with active COVID-19. The specimen sequenced was peripheral blood. The V call is TRBV7-9, the J call TRBJ1-2; D ambiguous. The CDR3 reads CASSPRPLNYGYTF. The CDR3 DNA sequence: TGTGCCAGCAGCCCCCGTCCTCTTAACTATGGCTACACCTTC.